The 23 T cell receptor beta chains below all came from one sample that was sequenced in a study of shared clonotypes between healthy human individuals. TCRdb keeps only in-frame clones here, not all; method: immunoSEQ multiplex PCR. The sample comprises about 2.3 million clones, just under 95% of which are singletons, and approximately 0.41% rests with the top ten. The sequencing sample was made of naive CD4+ T cells from PBMCs. Subset meaning: CD45RA+ positively selected. Source of these receptors: a man aged 18 to 29 in good health. Some clones in this sample may be carry-over from other donors' samples.

The rearrangement uses TRBV28 and TRBJ2-1; D remains ambiguous. CDR1 is MDHEN and CDR2 is SYDVKM in the germline V gene. The CDR3 length is 14 residues. V dropped 2 bases and J dropped 0 bases, with 5 bases sitting between them. CDR3 region: CASSLHSSYNEQFF. The CDR3, as DNA: TGTGCCAGCAGTTTACACAGCTCCTACAATGAGCAGTTCTTC.

The chain employs TRBV19 and TRBJ2-7; 9 bases line up with TRBD1. The CDR3 covers 16 residues. J gave up 4 bases and V 4 bases, and 11 bases lay outside the gene matches. The V gene's germline CDR1 is LNHDA and CDR2 SQIVND (reference sequence). CDR3 loop: CASSSQRTGAVYEQYF. CDR3 coding DNA: TGTGCCAGTAGTAGCCAACGGACAGGGGCAGTTTACGAGCAGTACTTC.

This clone was counted only a few times. One base away lies a much larger clone, so this may be a sequencing read error. The same CDR3 also results from other DNA sequences found in this sample. This chain uses TRBV6-1 with TRBJ1-1, with no clear D. The CDR3 spans 11 residues. The V end was cut by 4 bases, the J end by 0 bases, with 0 bases between. Per the germline V gene, CDR1 is MNHNS and CDR2 is SASEGT. The DNA of the CDR3 is TGTGCCAGCAGTGTGAACACTGAAGCTTTCTTT. Amino acid sequence: CASSVNTEAFF.

A single count supports this clone. Other DNA sequences in the sample encode the same CDR3. The chain combines TRBV27 with TRBJ1-1, with D unresolved. In germline, CDR1 is MNHEY, CDR2 SMNVEV (reference sequence). Trimming removed 1 base from V and 2 bases from J, with 5 bases in between. The CDR3 is made up of 13 amino acids. CDR3 nucleotide sequence: TGTGCCAGCAGTTTATTCTCTAACACTGAAGCTTTCTTT. Encoded protein: CASSLFSNTEAFF.

V usage is TRBV25-1 and J usage is TRBJ2-1; D remains unclear. CDR3 size: 15 residues. The V end was cut by 5 bases, the J end by 0 bases, with 11 bases between. CDR1 and CDR2 (germline): MGHDK, SYGVNS. The chain's CDR3 is CASSLGPVSYNEQFF. In DNA, the CDR3 is TGTGCCAGCAGTCTCGGACCCGTCTCCTACAATGAGCAGTTCTTC. The full variable domain, completed using reference TRBV25-1 and TRBJ2-1, is EADIYQTPRYLVIGTGKKITLECSQTMGHDKMYWYQQDPGMELHLIHYSYGVNSTEKGDLSSESTVSRIRTEHFPLTLESARPSHTSQYLCASSLGPVSYNEQFFGPGTRLTVL.

The V gene is TRBV29-1, the J gene TRBJ2-1; the match to TRBD2 covers 10 bases. With V trimmed by 3 bases and J by 7 bases, 6 bases remained unmatched. From germline, CDR1 is SQVTM and CDR2 ANQGSEA. This CDR3 spans 14 amino acids. The CDR3 nucleotides are TGCAGCGTTGATTCAGCGGGAGGGTATAATGAGCAGTTCTTC. This codes for CSVDSAGGYNEQFF.

The chain has TRBV5-1 and TRBJ1-1, with D tentatively TRBD1 (5 bases). Germline values: CDR1 SGHRS, CDR2 YFSETQ. The CDR3 runs 15 residues. Trimming cost V 3 bases and J 5 bases, with 17 bases left between them. CDR3 in amino acids: CASSSHGQGSTEAFF. In nucleotides, the CDR3 is TGCGCCAGCAGCTCCCACGGGCAGGGAAGTACTGAAGCTTTCTTT.

The rearrangement joins TRBV6-6 to TRBJ2-7; possible D gene TRBD1, 6 bases. The germline CDR1 and CDR2 sequences are MNHNY and SVGAGI (reference sequence). CDR3 size: 16 residues. The V gene lost 5 bases and the J gene lost 3 bases, with 20 bases spanning the gap. CDR3 sequence reads: CASSPRWGRINYEQYF. The CDR3 DNA reads as TGTGCCAGCAGTCCCAGATGGGGGCGCATTAACTACGAGCAGTACTTC.

The CDR3, as DNA: TGTGCCAGCATAAGAGCGAACACCGGGGAGCTGTTTTTT. It translates to CASIRANTGELFF. The V gene is TRBV6-5, the J gene TRBJ2-2, with D hard to call. The germline CDR1 and CDR2 sequences are MNHEY and SVGAGI. The V end lost 7 bases, the J end lost 0 bases, and 6 bases lay between the germline ends. CDR3 length: 13 residues.

The CDR3 nucleotides are TGCGCCAGCAGCTTGAAAGGTGGTATGGGCACTGAAGCTTTCTTT. As protein: CASSLKGGMGTEAFF. This rearrangement joins TRBV5-1 to TRBJ1-1; D is uncertain. V was trimmed by 1 base and J by 4 bases, leaving 14 bases between them. CDR3 length: 15 amino acids. The germline V gene encodes CDR1 SGHRS and CDR2 YFSETQ.

This rearrangement joins TRBV10-3 to TRBJ1-5; D is undetermined. The germline V and J ends were trimmed by 2 bases and 6 bases, with 5 bases remaining between them. The CDR3 consists of 12 residues. The V gene's germline CDR1 is ENHRY and CDR2 SYGVKD. The CDR3 protein is CAISEGFQPQHF. In DNA form, the CDR3 reads TGTGCCATCAGTGAGGGATTTCAGCCCCAGCATTTT.

J is TRBJ2-7 and V is TRBV7-2, with D possibly matching TRBD2 (6 bases). Trimming pared 0 bases from V and 7 bases from J, leaving 16 bases between. CDR3 length equals 15 residues. Germline CDR1 SGHTA, CDR2 FQGNSA. CDR3 coding DNA: TGTGCCAGCAGCTTAGCCGCGGGACTGGGAATTGAGCAGTACTTC. The encoded protein is CASSLAAGLGIEQYF.

This chain links TRBV30 with TRBJ1-6; no definite D call. V lost 5 bases, J lost 1 base, and 15 bases lay in between. Germline V gene data show CDR1 as GTSNPN and CDR2 as SVGIG (reference sequence). This CDR3 region has 16 residues. CDR3 in DNA: TGTGCCTGGGGACCTAATGGCGGGTCCTATAATTCACCCCTCCACTTT. Amino acids: CAWGPNGGSYNSPLHF.

The chain links TRBV19 to TRBJ1-6; D is unclear. The V and J ends lost 5 bases and 9 bases respectively, with 8 bases between them. From germline, CDR1 is LNHDA and CDR2 SQIVND (reference sequence). The CDR3 has 12 residues. In DNA, the CDR3 is TGTGCCAGTAGTTCCATCGGTTCACCCCTCCACTTT. Its translation is CASSSIGSPLHF.

The rearrangement uses TRBV19 and TRBJ2-3; D possibly corresponds to TRBD1 (6 bases). The CDR3 runs to 13 residues. Germline-derived CDR1 and CDR2 are LNHDA and SQIVND (reference sequence). V was trimmed by 0 bases and J by 5 bases, leaving 6 bases between them. The CDR3 sequence is CASSIDRGDTQYF. The CDR3 DNA reads TGTGCCAGTAGTATAGACAGGGGAGATACGCAGTATTTT.

The genes are TRBV2 and TRBJ1-5; a possible D gene is TRBD1 (5 bases). In germline, CDR1 is SNHLY, CDR2 FYNNEI. Deletions cut 3 bases from V and 7 bases from J, with 13 bases between. CDR3 length: 14 amino acids. CDR3 residues: CASSDVTGRQPQHF. For the CDR3, the DNA is TGTGCCAGCAGTGATGTAACAGGACGGCAGCCCCAGCATTTT.

The chain carries TRBV5-1 and TRBJ2-3, with TRBD2 matching 9 bases. The J segment lost 4 bases and the V segment lost 0 bases, leaving 6 bases of the junction unmatched. CDR1 and CDR2 (germline): SGHRS, YFSETQ. The CDR3 runs to 16 residues. CDR3: CASSLGPSGIADTQYF. CDR3 nucleotide sequence: TGCGCCAGCAGCTTGGGGCCTAGCGGGATCGCAGATACGCAGTATTTT.

CDR3 sequence: CASSFQGNPTNEKLFF. The CDR3 coding sequence is TGTGCCAGCAGTTTCCAGGGGAACCCAACTAATGAAAAACTGTTTTTT. The gene calls are TRBV27 and TRBJ1-4; perhaps TRBD1 as D (6 bases). Trimming cost V 3 bases and J 0 bases, with 11 bases left between them. The CDR3 is 16 residues long. CDR1 MNHEY and CDR2 SMNVEV come from the germline V gene (reference sequence).

The chain combines TRBV7-9 with TRBJ2-1; a weak D match, TRBD1 (5 bases). This CDR3 has 15 amino acids. Trimming stripped 6 bases from V and 5 bases from J, with 17 bases between. Germline V CDR1 and CDR2: SEHNR, FQNEAQ (reference sequence). The CDR3 DNA follows: TGTGCCAGCAGAAGTACTATAAGACAGAACAATGAGCAGTTCTTC. It translates to CASRSTIRQNNEQFF.

The chain links TRBV27 to TRBJ2-1; 10 positions agree with TRBD1. V trimming: 6 bases; J trimming: 3 bases; junction bases outside the gene matches: 5. Germline CDR1 is MNHEY and CDR2 is SMNVEV (reference sequence). The CDR3 sequence is 15 residues long. This CDR3 is CASSPTGGGYNEQFF. CDR3 coding DNA: TGTGCCAGCAGCCCGACAGGGGGCGGCTACAATGAGCAGTTCTTC.

J is TRBJ1-3 and V is TRBV19; D remains ambiguous. Trimming removed 4 bases at V and 0 bases at J, with 16 bases between. Germline-derived CDR1 and CDR2 are LNHDA and SQIVND (reference sequence). This CDR3 is built from 17 residues. CDR3 in amino acids: CASSKSAPRYSGNTIYF. CDR3 bases: TGTGCCAGTAGTAAGTCCGCGCCCCGTTACTCTGGAAACACCATATATTTT.

In the case of this clone: Other DNA sequences within the sample encode an identical CDR3. The gene calls are TRBV6-5 and TRBJ2-5, with D uncertain. Per the germline V gene, CDR1 is MNHEY and CDR2 is SVGAGI. Trimming pared 0 bases from V and 1 base from J, leaving 6 bases between. CDR3 size: 14 residues. The CDR3, as DNA: TGTGCCAGCAGTTACTCGGGCAGCCAAGAGACCCAGTACTTC. Translation: CASSYSGSQETQYF.

The genes are TRBV14 and TRBJ2-7, with TRBD1 matching 7 bases. Germline V gene lookup returns CDR1 SGHDN and CDR2 FVKESK. V lost 1 base to trimming and J lost 0 bases; unmatched junction nucleotides: 6. This CDR3 has 16 amino acids. CDR3 DNA sequence: TGTGCCAGCAGCCAAGGCCCGAGACAGGGCTCCTACGAGCAGTACTTC. Its protein product is CASSQGPRQGSYEQYF.